The clone carrying this T cell receptor beta chain was seen a handful of times. Its antigen is as yet unknown. The data belong to a study of blood T cells in healthy people across ages. Notes on the study in general: Underestimates were what the diversity estimates from one million T cells were considered to be.

A sample-barcoded 5' primer and a J-beta primer mix were used in a second PCR of roughly 7 to 12 cycles. Tags on each cDNA molecule came from a template-switch adaptor with 12 random nucleotides. MiXCR was run by TCRdb on the 5' RACE reads, yielding one entry per CDR3 protein. In the table there are 1.5 million to 2 million distinct CDR3 sequences, about two fifths of which are singletons. Germline V gene sequence: CDR1 SGHTA, CDR2 FQGTGA. The V and J ends lost 5 bases and 2 bases, in that order; junction bases with no gene match: 9. The CDR3 is 15 amino acids. The gene calls are TRBV7-3 and TRBJ2-7; 7 nucleotides line up with TRBD2. The receptor was derived from a human donor in good health. Sequenced material: blood. The CDR3 DNA follows: TGTGCCAGCAGCCTCTACAGCGGGGAGGCCTACGAGCAGTACTTC. This sequence encodes CASSLYSGEAYEQYF.